The 22 T cell receptor beta chains presented below share a single source sample, sequenced in a study of blood T cell repertoires in COVID-19. Assay: immunoSEQ multiplex PCR; the TCRdb copy retains only in-frame clones and omits some. The sample holds some 400,000 clones, more than 85% seen once. The sample taken for sequencing was PBMCs or T cells enriched from blood (not recorded which). These receptors all stem from a woman between 40 and 55 years old who had been exposed to COVID-19.

The chain links TRBV19 to TRBJ2-2; D may be TRBD1 (5 bases). V shed 1 base and J shed 1 base, with 7 bases lying between them. Germline V gene data show CDR1 as LNHDA and CDR2 as SQIVND (reference sequence). The CDR3 covers 15 residues. Here the CDR3 DNA reads TGTGCCAGTAGTATAGGAGACAGGAACACCGGGGAGCTGTTTTTT. It codes for CASSIGDRNTGELFF.

This rearrangement joins TRBV12-5 to TRBJ2-3, with TRBD2 identical over 8 bases. Germline V CDR1 and CDR2: LGHNT, FRNRAP. V lost 6 bases and J lost 2; bases outside the gene matches: 7. This CDR3 region has 15 residues. CDR3 nucleotide sequence: TGTGCTAGTGGCGAGCGGGGGCTAGCCACAGATACGCAGTATTTT. Encoded protein: CASGERGLATDTQYF.

This clone was counted between two and nine times. V is TRBV7-2 and J is TRBJ1-3; D is uncertain. Trimming took 5 bases from V and 0 from J, leaving 17 bases between them. Germline values: CDR1 SGHTA, CDR2 FQGNSA. There are 17 residues in the CDR3. CDR3 sequence (DNA): TGTGCCAGCAGCCCCAGGCCAGTGGGCCACTCTGGAAACACCATATATTTT. This encodes CASSPRPVGHSGNTIYF.

CDR3 sequence reads: CASSVLGGARSTDTQYF. CDR3 in DNA: TGTGCCAGCAGTGTCCTCGGGGGAGCGCGATCCACAGATACGCAGTATTTT. The V and J genes are TRBV2 and TRBJ2-3, with D tentatively TRBD2 (6 bases). Per the germline V gene, CDR1 is SNHLY and CDR2 is FYNNEI. The CDR3 covers 17 residues. V was clipped by 4 bases and J by 2 bases, with 19 bases between them.

Concerning this clone itself: The junction departs from the called germline gene at one end, perhaps through a read error. The chain uses TRBV6-2 or TRBV6-3 and TRBJ1-2, with 8 positions matching TRBD1. The CDR3 loop spans 15 amino acids. Germline CDR1 reads MNHEY; CDR2 reads SVGEGT. The DNA of the CDR3 is TGTGCCAGCAGTTCCTCCGGGACAGGAGCTTATGACTACACCTTC. This translates into CASSSSGTGAYDYTF.

The genes are TRBV7-2 and TRBJ2-3; 14 bases line up with TRBD2. This CDR3 is 18 amino acids long. V lost 5 bases and J lost 2; bases outside the gene matches: 9. CDR1 and CDR2 (germline): SGHTA, FQGNSA. DNA of the CDR3: TGTGCCAGCAGCCCCGGGACTAGCGGGAGAGGTCCCACAGATACGCAGTATTTT. Its protein product is CASSPGTSGRGPTDTQYF.

The chain couples TRBV3-1 (or the pseudogene TRBV3-2) to TRBJ1-4, with D unresolved. V lost 4 bases and J lost 12, with 15 bases in between. The CDR3 has 13 residues. CDR1 and CDR2 from the germline V gene are LGHDT and YNNKEL (reference sequence). This CDR3 is CASSPNVGGELFF. The CDR3 coding sequence is TGTGCCAGCAGCCCCAATGTGGGTGGAGAACTGTTTTTT.

The table lists this clone with a count of one. The chain combines TRBV30 with TRBJ2-7; tentatively, D is TRBD1 (5 bases). Germline-derived CDR1 and CDR2 are GTSNPN and SVGIG (reference sequence). This CDR3 spans 12 amino acids. V gave up 0 bases and J gave up 4 bases, with 7 bases separating them. CDR3 in amino acids: CAWSVRQYEQYF. The CDR3, as DNA: TGTGCCTGGAGTGTACGACAGTACGAGCAGTACTTC.

Of note for this clone: The sample holds other DNA sequences that translate to the same CDR3. V and J are TRBV27 and TRBJ2-1, with D possibly being TRBD1 (6 bases). The CDR3 totals 14 residues. V lost 2 bases to trimming and J lost 7 bases, with 12 bases between them. CDR1 MNHEY and CDR2 SMNVEV come from the germline V gene (reference sequence). The CDR3 is CASSLGGARNEQFF. CDR3 coding DNA: TGTGCCAGCAGTTTAGGGGGCGCGAGGAATGAGCAGTTCTTC.

The chain employs TRBV7-8 and TRBJ2-7, with 8 bases aligning to TRBD1. The CDR3 has 13 amino acids. Germline V lookup: CDR1 SGHVS, CDR2 FQNEAQ. V shed 1 base, J shed 7 bases, and the junction held 3 bases outside the gene matches. The CDR3 loop is CASSLGWDREQYF. The DNA of the CDR3 is TGTGCCAGCAGCTTAGGATGGGACAGGGAGCAGTACTTC. Supplemented by reference TRBV7-8 and TRBJ2-7, the full variable domain reads GAGVSQSPRYKVAKRGQDVALRCDPISGHVSLFWYQQALGQGPEFLTYFQNEAQLDKSGLPSDRFFAERPEGSVSTLKIQRTQQEDSAVYLCASSLGWDREQYFGPGTRLTVT.

This chain uses TRBV7-8 with TRBJ2-5, with TRBD2 matching 10 bases. J lost 4 bases, V lost 5 bases, and 10 bases had no gene match. CDR3 length: 16 amino acids. Germline CDR1 SGHVS, CDR2 FQNEAQ. Here the CDR3 reads CASSPTSGTSRETQYF. The CDR3 DNA is TGTGCCAGCAGCCCTACTAGCGGGACCTCCCGAGAGACCCAGTACTTC.

The CDR3 is CASSWTDNTEAFF. DNA of the CDR3: TGTGCCAGCAGTTGGACAGATAACACTGAAGCTTTCTTT. The chain combines TRBV6-5 with TRBJ1-1; TRBD1 might be the D (6 bases). Germline CDR1 and CDR2: MNHEY and SVGAGI. V lost 4 bases, J lost 2 bases, and 8 bases lay in between. The CDR3 covers 13 residues.

The chain carries TRBV5-4 and TRBJ2-5, with 13 bases identical to TRBD2. Germline V lookup: CDR1 SGHNT, CDR2 YYREEE (reference sequence). The CDR3 contains 15 residues. J gave up 5 bases and V 2 bases, and 3 bases lay outside the gene matches. CDR3: CASSLRTSGSETQYF. CDR3 nucleotide sequence: TGTGCCAGCAGCTTAAGGACTAGCGGGAGTGAGACCCAGTACTTC.

The chain uses TRBV5-4 and TRBJ1-2; the match to TRBD1 covers 9 bases. V gave up 7 bases and J gave up 5 bases; unmatched junction bases: 12. Germline V gives CDR1 SGHNT, CDR2 YYREEE (reference sequence). CDR3 length: 15 residues. The CDR3 nucleotides are TGTGCCAGCGCCTCCGGGACAGGGTCTATGTATGGCTACACCTTC. It is translated as CASASGTGSMYGYTF.

V usage is TRBV5-1 and J usage is TRBJ2-7; TRBD1 agrees at 12 bases. The CDR3 has 15 amino acids. Trimming at V came to 1 base and at J to 6 bases, leaving 5 bases not matched to a gene. Germline assignment: CDR1 SGHRS and CDR2 YFSETQ. CDR3 residues: CASSLTGTGGGEQYF. In DNA form, the CDR3 reads TGCGCCAGCAGCTTGACCGGGACAGGGGGCGGCGAGCAGTACTTC. The full variable domain, rest sourced from reference TRBV5-1 and TRBJ2-7, is KAGVTQTPRYLIKTRGQQVTLSCSPISGHRSVSWYQQTPGQGLQFLFEYFSETQRNKGNFPGRFSGRQFSNSRSEMNVSTLELGDSALYLCASSLTGTGGGEQYFGPGTRLTVT.

CDR3 residues: CASSSLQGANYGYTF. CDR3 nucleotide sequence: TGTGCCAGCAGCTCCCTTCAGGGGGCGAACTATGGCTACACCTTC. The chain couples TRBV5-4 to TRBJ1-2; TRBD1 matches 8 bases. Germline V lookup: CDR1 SGHNT, CDR2 YYREEE (reference sequence). V lost 3 bases and J lost 2; bases outside the gene matches: 6. This CDR3 contains 15 residues.

This chain connects TRBV7-8 to TRBJ1-1; 7 bases fit TRBD1. The CDR3 consists of 17 residues. Germline loops: CDR1 SGHVS, CDR2 FQNEAQ. The V gene end was trimmed by 5 bases and the J gene end by 1 base; junction bases not matched to a gene: 13. The CDR3: CASSTIWPTGTNTEAFF. The CDR3 DNA is TGTGCCAGCAGCACTATATGGCCGACAGGGACGAACACTGAAGCTTTCTTT.

The rearrangement uses TRBV27 and TRBJ2-7, with 8 nucleotides matching TRBD1. CDR1 and CDR2 from the germline V gene are MNHEY and SMNVEV (reference sequence). The V gene end was trimmed by 5 bases and the J gene end by 5 bases; junction bases not matched to a gene: 14. The CDR3 length is 16 residues. The CDR3 is CASSKLGRGRNDEQYF. The DNA of the CDR3 is TGTGCCAGCAGTAAATTGGGCAGGGGGCGAAATGACGAGCAGTACTTC.

This clone was observed once. The V gene is TRBV5-4, the J gene TRBJ1-1, with 9 bases matching TRBD1. CDR1 and CDR2 (germline): SGHNT, YYREEE (reference sequence). With V trimmed by 7 bases and J by 5 bases, 12 bases remained unmatched. There are 15 residues in the CDR3. As DNA, the CDR3 is TGTGCCAGCCGTATTCCCGGGACAGGGAAGACTGAAGCTTTCTTT. It specifies CASRIPGTGKTEAFF.

This clone was seen only once. The chain uses TRBV5-1 and TRBJ2-5; D may be TRBD2 (5 bases). This CDR3 is built from 13 residues. Per the germline V gene, CDR1 is SGHRS and CDR2 is YFSETQ. Trimming shortened V by 1 base and J by 3 bases, and 7 bases separated the two germline ends. This chain's CDR3 is CASSLNGKETQYF. The CDR3 coding sequence is TGCGCCAGCAGCTTGAACGGGAAAGAGACCCAGTACTTC. Using reference TRBV5-1 and TRBJ2-5 for the parts outside the CDR3, the full variable domain is KAGVTQTPRYLIKTRGQQVTLSCSPISGHRSVSWYQQTPGQGLQFLFEYFSETQRNKGNFPGRFSGRQFSNSRSEMNVSTLELGDSALYLCASSLNGKETQYFGPGTRLLVL.

The V gene is TRBV7-8, the J gene TRBJ2-1; 8 nucleotides match TRBD1. The germline V gene has CDR1 SGHVS and CDR2 FQNEAQ. Unmatched junction bases numbered 5, after V lost 4 bases and J lost 0 bases. The CDR3 consists of 16 residues. CDR3 nucleotide sequence: TGTGCCAGCAGCTCGACAACAGGGGGCTCCTACAATGAGCAGTTCTTC. Translated: CASSSTTGGSYNEQFF.

J is TRBJ1-4 and V is TRBV6-5; TRBD1 matches at 8 bases. This CDR3 contains 15 residues. Germline trimming cut 6 bases from V and 5 bases from J; bases unmatched to any gene: 8. In germline, CDR1 is MNHEY, CDR2 SVGAGI. CDR3 nucleotide sequence: TGTGCCAGCAGCCGCCGGACAGGGAGGAATGAAAAACTGTTTTTT. This sequence encodes CASSRRTGRNEKLFF.